This is a list of T cell receptor beta chains from one sample in a study of blood T cell repertoires in COVID-19. Measured with immunoSEQ multiplex PCR; TCRdb has only the in-frame clones, and not every one. This sample has about 240,000 clones, with roughly 80% found just once. Sequencing used peripheral blood. Receptor source: a woman between 18 and 29 years old with acute or convalescent COVID-19. Each CDR3 is given with its conserved first and last residue. D genes are given only for firm matches. Size values are once, few and many counts, or a class for expanded clones, and some rows have none.

.	TRBV7-9	once	TRBJ2-1	CASSPPTLAVNEQFF	TGTGCCAGCAGCCCACCAACCCTAGCAGTCAATGAGCAGTTCTTC
.	TRBV28	.	TRBJ1-6	CASSLPYRVQPLHF	TGTGCCAGCAGTTTACCTTACAGGGTTCAACCCCTCCACTTT
TRBD2	TRBV7-9	.	TRBJ2-1	CASSPILAGVTYNEQFF	TGTGCCAGCAGCCCTATTCTAGCGGGAGTTACCTACAATGAGCAGTTCTTC
TRBD1	TRBV5-1	.	TRBJ1-1	CASRPPPGQGNTEAFF	TGCGCCAGCAGACCCCCTCCGGGACAGGGGAACACTGAAGCTTTCTTT
TRBD1	TRBV10-3	.	TRBJ1-1	CAIRTGDENTEAFF	TGTGCCATCAGGACAGGGGACGAGAACACTGAAGCTTTCTTT
TRBD1	TRBV3-1/TRBV3-2	.	TRBJ2-1	CASSQAGTGAHNEQFF	TGTGCCAGCAGCCAAGCGGGGACAGGGGCCCACAATGAGCAGTTCTTC
.	TRBV3-1/TRBV3-2	.	TRBJ2-1	CASSLMTGVYYNEQFF	TGTGCCAGCAGCCTCATGACGGGGGTCTACTACAATGAGCAGTTCTTC
TRBD1	TRBV7-2	few	TRBJ2-5	CASSLKAGGETQYF	TGTGCCAGCAGCTTAAAGGCAGGGGGTGAGACCCAGTACTTC
.	TRBV30	.	TRBJ1-2	CAWGRIRGSDYGYTF	TGTGCCTGGGGGCGGATCAGGGGTAGTGACTATGGCTACACCTTC
TRBD1	TRBV2	.	TRBJ1-5	CASRPGQASNQPQHF	TGTGCCAGCAGGCCAGGACAGGCGAGCAATCAGCCCCAGCATTTT
TRBD2	TRBV19	.	TRBJ2-3	CASSLTSGVTDTQYF	TGTGCCAGTAGTTTAACTAGCGGGGTTACAGATACGCAGTATTTT
.	TRBV27	.	TRBJ2-1	CASSGSAKAYNEQFF	TGTGCCAGCAGTGGTAGCGCAAAGGCGTACAATGAGCAGTTCTTC
TRBD1	TRBV4-3	.	TRBJ1-6	CASNRDRGNSPLHF	TGCGCCAGCAACCGGGACAGGGGGAATTCACCCCTCCACTTT
.	TRBV5-1	.	TRBJ2-7	CASSLGGDFTYEQYF	TGCGCCAGCAGCTTGGGGGGGGACTTCACCTACGAGCAGTACTTC
.	TRBV5-1	.	TRBJ1-3	CASSVDVVSGNTIYF	TGCGCCAGCAGTGTAGATGTGGTCTCTGGAAACACCATATATTTT
.	TRBV5-1	.	TRBJ2-6	CASSLGAENVLTF	TGCGCCAGCAGCTTGGGGGCAGAAAACGTCCTGACTTTC
.	TRBV27	.	TRBJ1-5	CASRRLRDGNQPQHF	TGTGCCAGCAGGAGGCTCAGGGATGGCAATCAGCCCCAGCATTTT
.	TRBV6-6	.	TRBJ1-3	CASQRERNTIYF	TGTGCCAGCCAGAGGGAACGAAACACCATATATTTT
.	TRBV24-1	few	TRBJ2-1	CATSEKGLGIYNEQFF	TGTGCCACCAGTGAAAAGGGACTGGGGATTTACAATGAGCAGTTCTTC
TRBD1	TRBV6-5	once	TRBJ2-7	CASSYGGTGGSYEQYF	TGTGCCAGCAGTTACGGGGGGACAGGGGGCTCCTACGAGCAGTACTTC
TRBD2	TRBV27	.	TRBJ2-7	CASSLKAGVYEQYF	TGTGCCAGCAGTTTAAAGGCGGGGGTTTACGAGCAGTACTTC
.	TRBV13	few	TRBJ2-3	CASSPRHGLSRDTQYF	TGTGCCAGCAGCCCTCGTCACGGACTCTCCCGAGATACGCAGTATTTT
TRBD1	TRBV3-1/TRBV3-2	.	TRBJ2-5	CASSQRPGQNPCGQETQYF	TGTGCCAGCAGCCAGCGACCGGGACAGAACCCCTGCGGACAGGAGACCCAGTACTTC
TRBD2	TRBV5-1	.	TRBJ2-3	CASSSSGKSTDTQYF	TGCGCCAGCAGCTCTAGCGGGAAAAGCACAGATACGCAGTATTTT
.	TRBV27	.	TRBJ2-3	CASAAADTQYF	TGTGCCAGCGCGGCGGCAGATACGCAGTATTTT
.	TRBV27	.	TRBJ2-5	CASSPTGKSPRETQYF	TGTGCCAGCAGTCCCACAGGGAAATCCCCCCGGGAGACCCAGTACTTC
.	TRBV12-3/TRBV12-4	few	TRBJ2-7	CASRYRFGYEQYF	TGTGCCAGCAGGTACAGGTTCGGGTACGAGCAGTACTTC
TRBD2	TRBV11-3	.	TRBJ2-1	CASASGSYNEQFF	TGTGCCAGTGCTAGCGGGAGTTACAATGAGCAGTTCTTC
.	TRBV7-3	.	TRBJ1-5	CASSLDRRNQPQHF	TGTGCCAGCAGCTTAGACAGGAGGAATCAGCCCCAGCATTTT
TRBD2	TRBV7-2	once	TRBJ2-2	CASSLPLAGNTGELFF	TGTGCCAGCAGCTTACCACTAGCGGGGAACACCGGGGAGCTGTTTTTT
TRBD1	TRBV18	once	TRBJ1-6	CASSPGQGFNSPLHF	TGTGCCAGCTCACCGGGACAGGGATTTAATTCACCCCTCCACTTT
TRBD2	TRBV7-2	.	TRBJ2-3	CASSLEGGITQYF	TGTGCCAGCAGCTTAGAGGGAGGGATAACGCAGTATTTT
.	TRBV5-4	.	TRBJ2-7	CASSMARTDEQYF	TGTGCCAGCAGCATGGCCCGGACAGACGAGCAGTACTTC
TRBD1	TRBV18	.	TRBJ2-7	CASSPLDRGRWGYF	TGTGCCAGCTCACCTTTGGACAGGGGGCGTTGGGGCTACTTC
TRBD2	TRBV6-2/TRBV6-3	.	TRBJ2-7	CASSYPLAGDPTYEQYF	TGTGCCAGCAGTTACCCCCTAGCGGGAGATCCGACCTACGAGCAGTACTTC
.	TRBV11-2	.	TRBJ1-1	CASSRPSREAFF	TGTGCCAGCAGCCGACCCTCGAGGGAAGCTTTCTTT
.	TRBV11-2	.	TRBJ2-1	CASSLVLASDRVWNEQFF	TGTGCCAGCAGCTTAGTCCTAGCTAGCGATAGGGTTTGGAATGAGCAGTTCTTC
TRBD1	TRBV3-1/TRBV3-2	.	TRBJ1-5	CASSQGSRGNQPQHF	TGTGCCAGCAGCCAAGGGTCCAGGGGGAATCAGCCCCAGCATTTT
.	TRBV30	.	TRBJ1-5	CAWSVSSYQPQHF	TGTGCCTGGAGTGTATCTTCCTATCAGCCCCAGCATTTT
TRBD1	TRBV28	once	TRBJ2-2	CASSQQGASNTGELFF	TGTGCCAGCAGTCAACAGGGGGCGTCTAACACCGGGGAGCTGTTTTTT
.	TRBV5-1	.	TRBJ2-3	CASRGGADTQYF	TGCGCCAGCAGGGGAGGCGCAGATACGCAGTATTTT
TRBD1	TRBV2	.	TRBJ1-2	CASSESGQGAESYGYTF	TGTGCCAGCAGTGAGTCTGGACAGGGGGCAGAGAGCTATGGCTACACCTTC
.	TRBV27	.	TRBJ1-1	CASSLYMNTEAFF	TGTGCCAGCAGTTTATACATGAACACTGAAGCTTTCTTT
.	TRBV2	once	TRBJ2-1	CASNIDSYNEQFF	TGTGCCAGCAACATTGACTCCTACAATGAGCAGTTCTTC
TRBD2	TRBV19	.	TRBJ2-7	CASTRTSGAPYEQYF	TGTGCCAGTACTAGGACTAGCGGGGCGCCCTACGAGCAGTACTTC
.	TRBV3-1/TRBV3-2	.	TRBJ2-2	CASSQRFTGELFF	TGTGCCAGCAGCCAGCGTTTCACCGGGGAGCTGTTTTTT
.	TRBV12-3/TRBV12-4	.	TRBJ2-1	CASKSPSYNEQFF	TGTGCCAGCAAGAGCCCTTCCTACAATGAGCAGTTCTTC
TRBD1	TRBV27	.	TRBJ1-5	CASSLKQGFPLDNQPQHF	TGTGCCAGCAGTTTAAAACAGGGGTTTCCTCTGGACAATCAGCCCCAGCATTTT
.	TRBV19	once	TRBJ2-3	CASSMLQGPSTDTQYF	TGTGCCAGTAGTATGCTACAGGGTCCTAGCACAGATACGCAGTATTTT
.	TRBV4-3	.	TRBJ1-2	CASSPRDTDGYTF	TGCGCCAGCAGCCCCCGGGACACTGATGGCTACACCTTC
.	TRBV20-1	.	TRBJ2-5	CSASWQGGTQYF	TGCAGTGCTAGTTGGCAGGGCGGGACCCAGTACTTC
.	TRBV7-2	.	TRBJ2-3	CASSLMTPAGRGPDTQYF	TGTGCCAGCAGCTTAATGACCCCAGCGGGCCGGGGCCCAGATACGCAGTATTTT
TRBD1	TRBV27	once	TRBJ1-2	CASSLRDRGSYGYTF	TGTGCCAGCAGTTTACGGGACAGGGGCAGCTACGGCTACACCTTC
.	TRBV6-5	.	TRBJ2-7	CASTPPGVGEQYF	TGTGCCAGCACTCCCCCGGGGGTTGGAGAGCAGTACTTC
.	TRBV6-5	.	TRBJ1-5	CASSLQGNSNQPQHF	TGTGCCAGCAGTCTTCAGGGCAATAGCAATCAGCCCCAGCATTTT
.	TRBV18	.	TRBJ1-3	CASSPLLGAKGNTIYF	TGTGCCAGCTCACCGCTTTTAGGGGCAAAAGGAAACACCATATATTTT
.	TRBV6-1	.	TRBJ2-7	CASSEWGVVDEQYF	TGTGCCAGCAGTGAATGGGGGGTAGTAGACGAGCAGTACTTC